The next 23 T cell receptor beta chains were all read from a single sample in a study of blood T cell repertoires in COVID-19. Measured with immunoSEQ multiplex PCR; TCRdb has only the in-frame clones, and not every one. The table includes some 160,000 clones, about 88% detected once. The sequencing sample was made of peripheral blood. The receptors were gathered from a man between 50 and 59 years old who had recovered from COVID-19.

J is TRBJ2-2 and V is TRBV7-3; weak D call: TRBD1 (5 bases). Germline V gene lookup returns CDR1 SGHTA and CDR2 FQGTGA. Trimming took 5 bases from V and 4 from J, leaving 8 bases between them. The CDR3 is made up of 13 amino acids. CDR3 in amino acids: CASSQGVTGELFF. CDR3 nucleotides: TGTGCCAGCAGCCAAGGGGTCACCGGGGAGCTGTTTTTT.

This chain uses TRBV19 with TRBJ1-2; the D is unclear. This CDR3 has 14 amino acids. In germline, CDR1 is LNHDA, CDR2 SQIVND (reference sequence). Trimming stripped 7 bases from V and 2 bases from J, with 14 bases between. The CDR3 DNA is TGTGCCAGTAAAATGTCCGGGATAAACTATGGCTACACCTTC. This translates into CASKMSGINYGYTF.

The chain couples TRBV7-9 to TRBJ1-4; 7 bases are shared with TRBD1. The CDR3 spans 17 residues. The V segment lost 0 bases and the J segment 5 bases; nucleotides outside the gene matches: 9. Germline lookup yields CDR1 SEHNR and CDR2 FQNEAQ (reference sequence). CDR3 in DNA: TGTGCCAGCAGCTTAGCCCCAGGGGGTGGGGCAAATGAAAAACTGTTTTTT. Translation gives CASSLAPGGGANEKLFF.

The CDR3 region is CASSSASGADTQYF. CDR3 sequence (DNA): TGTGCCAGCAGTTCAGCCTCGGGGGCAGATACGCAGTATTTT. The gene calls are TRBV6-5 and TRBJ2-3; D may be TRBD2 (6 bases). The germline V and J ends were trimmed by 4 bases and 4 bases, with 12 bases remaining between them. In germline, CDR1 is MNHEY, CDR2 SVGAGI. This CDR3 is built from 14 residues.

V usage is TRBV28 and J usage is TRBJ1-2; D may be TRBD1 (6 bases). Per germline, CDR1 MDHEN and CDR2 SYDVKM. This CDR3 region has 15 residues. V lost 3 bases and J 8 bases, leaving 19 bases between the germline ends. For the CDR3, the DNA is TGTGCCAGCAGTTTGCCTAACATGGGGGCGGTAGGCTACACCTTC. Its protein is CASSLPNMGAVGYTF.

V usage is TRBV10-3 and J usage is TRBJ2-7, with TRBD1 as a possible D gene (5 bases). CDR1 is ENHRY and CDR2 is SYGVKD in the germline V gene. The CDR3 contains 13 residues. V was shortened by 3 bases and J by 5 bases, with 11 bases between the two germline ends. In DNA form, the CDR3 reads TGTGCCATCAGTGACAGGGAAAGCGACGAGCAGTACTTC. Translated: CAISDRESDEQYF.

The chain is built from TRBV6-2 or TRBV6-3 and TRBJ1-2, with TRBD1 as a possible D gene (6 bases). The CDR3 totals 16 residues. Germline V CDR1 and CDR2: MNHEY, SVGEGT. Trimming took off 5 bases at V and 4 bases at J, with 20 bases between the two ends. CDR3 sequence reads: CASSSPVGQGPYGYTF. CDR3 bases: TGTGCCAGCAGTAGCCCGGTTGGGCAGGGGCCCTATGGCTACACCTTC.

The table lists this clone with a few counts. The chain carries TRBV11-2 and TRBJ1-2, with D uncertain. This CDR3 comprises 15 residues. V lost 0 bases to trimming and J lost 0 bases, with 8 bases between them. The germline CDR1 and CDR2 sequences are SGHAT and FQNNGV. CDR3 DNA sequence: TGTGCCAGCAGCTTAGAGGCCAGCGCTAACTATGGCTACACCTTC. This sequence encodes CASSLEASANYGYTF.

V gene TRBV11-2 combines with J gene TRBJ1-2; weak D call: TRBD1 (5 bases). V was cut by 5 bases and J by 6 bases, with 10 bases left in between. CDR1 is SGHAT and CDR2 is FQNNGV in the germline V gene. CDR3 length: 12 amino acids. CDR3 sequence reads: CASSHTGNGYTF. Written as DNA, the CDR3 is TGTGCCAGCAGCCATACAGGAAATGGCTACACCTTC.

The CDR3 here is CAISPGTGVNQPQHF. In DNA, the CDR3 is TGTGCCATCAGCCCCGGGACAGGGGTTAATCAGCCCCAGCATTTT. The chain carries TRBV10-3 and TRBJ1-5; 10 nucleotides align to TRBD1. V dropped 6 bases and J dropped 4; count of bases not matched to a gene: 6. The CDR3 covers 15 residues. Germline V gene data show CDR1 as ENHRY and CDR2 as SYGVKD.

This clone was counted many times. J is TRBJ2-1 and V is TRBV7-3; D gene unclear. V lost 2 bases to trimming and J lost 8 bases, with 10 bases between them. Per germline, CDR1 SGHTA and CDR2 FQGTGA. The CDR3 totals 13 residues. The CDR3 loop is CASSLSGGYEQFF. The CDR3 nucleotides are TGTGCCAGCAGCTTATCGGGTGGGTATGAGCAGTTCTTC.

The chain recombines TRBV29-1 with TRBJ1-2; 10 nucleotides agree with TRBD1. Germline CDR1 and CDR2: SQVTM and ANQGSEA. The CDR3 contains 13 residues. Unmatched junction bases numbered 6, after V lost 3 bases and J lost 8 bases. The CDR3 sequence: CSVDSTGGGGYTF. The CDR3 nucleotides are TGCAGCGTTGACTCGACAGGGGGCGGGGGCTACACCTTC.

The table lists this clone with a few counts. The chain has TRBV18 and TRBJ1-1; maybe TRBD1 (6 bases). The germline gives CDR1 KGHSH, CDR2 LQKENI. The CDR3 loop spans 16 amino acids. V lost 5 bases and J lost 5, with 21 bases in between. CDR3: CASSTENPRGSTEAFF. DNA of the CDR3: TGTGCCAGCTCAACCGAGAACCCCAGGGGATCGACTGAAGCTTTCTTT.

The chain has TRBV19 and TRBJ1-4, with 8 bases lining up with TRBD1. The CDR3 loop spans 15 amino acids. Looked up from germline, CDR1 is LNHDA and CDR2 is SQIVND (reference sequence). Trimming took 4 bases from V and 5 from J; bases not matched to a gene: 6. CDR3 amino acids: CASSTGTGWNEKLFF. CDR3 coding DNA: TGTGCCAGTAGTACCGGGACAGGTTGGAATGAAAAACTGTTTTTT.

This clone was observed a single time. The chain employs TRBV6-2 or TRBV6-3 and TRBJ1-1, with 7 bases identical to TRBD1. The CDR3 has 14 residues. The V and J ends lost 3 bases and 1 base, in that order; junction bases with no gene match: 2. Germline loops: CDR1 MNHEY, CDR2 SVGEGT. CDR3 DNA: TGTGCCAGCAGTTATAACAGGGGGAACACTGAAGCTTTCTTT. Protein product: CASSYNRGNTEAFF.

The chain recombines TRBV6-1 with TRBJ1-6, with D hard to call. V lost 1 base and J lost 5, with 6 bases in between. There are 14 residues in the CDR3. Germline V CDR1 and CDR2: MNHNS, SASEGT. CDR3 in amino acids: CASSEGQDNSPLHF. The CDR3 coding sequence is TGTGCCAGCAGTGAAGGGCAGGATAATTCACCCCTCCACTTT.

The rearrangement joins TRBV6-5 to TRBJ1-2, with TRBD1 identical over 7 bases. The CDR3 consists of 13 residues. Germline loops: CDR1 MNHEY, CDR2 SVGAGI. V lost 5 bases to trimming and J lost 8 bases; unmatched junction nucleotides: 8. CDR3 DNA sequence: TGTGCCAGCAGTATGACAGGGCAAGTAGGCTACACCTTC. This encodes CASSMTGQVGYTF.

This chain links TRBV2 with TRBJ2-1; 11 bases align to TRBD2. Germline CDR1 is SNHLY and CDR2 is FYNNEI. The CDR3 spans 15 residues. J gave up 0 bases and V 8 bases, and 3 bases lay outside the gene matches. This CDR3 reads CASSTSGSSYNEQFF. The CDR3 region has the DNA TGTGCCAGCTCAACTAGCGGGAGCTCCTACAATGAGCAGTTCTTC.

The V gene is TRBV9, the J gene TRBJ1-2, with 7 bases that match TRBD1. The CDR3 extends over 13 amino acids. Losses at the gene ends were 1 base for V and 5 bases for J; bases not matched to a gene: 2. From germline, CDR1 is SGDLS and CDR2 YYNGEE. In nucleotides, the CDR3 is TGTGCCAGCAGCGTAACAGGGGAGTATGGCTACACCTTC. Its translation is CASSVTGEYGYTF. The variable domain in full, completed from reference TRBV9 and TRBJ1-2, reads DSGVTQTPKHLITATGQRVTLRCSPRSGDLSVYWYQQSLDQGLQFLIQYYNGEERAKGNILERFSAQQFPDLHSELNLSSLELGDSALYFCASSVTGEYGYTFGSGTRLTVV.

The rearrangement joins TRBV4-3 to TRBJ1-3; 7 bases match TRBD1. J lost 0 bases, V lost 5 bases, and 7 bases had no gene match. Per germline, CDR1 LGHNA and CDR2 YSLEER. The CDR3 consists of 16 residues. CDR3 nucleotides: TGCGCCAGCAGCATTGACTCAGGGGGCTCTGGAAACACCATATATTTT. This encodes CASSIDSGGSGNTIYF.

The chain carries TRBV6-9 and TRBJ1-6; 7 bases are shared with TRBD1. Germline V lookup: CDR1 MNHGY, CDR2 SVAAGI. The length of the CDR3 is 15 residues. The J segment lost 3 bases and the V segment lost 5 bases, leaving 4 bases of the junction unmatched. CDR3 in amino acids: CASSIRDSYNSPLHF. The CDR3 DNA sequence: TGTGCCAGCAGTATCCGGGACAGCTATAATTCACCCCTCCACTTT.

The genes are TRBV18 and TRBJ2-1, with 13 positions matching TRBD2. The CDR3 spans 15 residues. CDR1 is KGHSH, CDR2 LQKENI, per germline. The V segment lost 3 bases and the J segment 10 bases; nucleotides outside the gene matches: 6. This chain's CDR3 is CASSPGLAGLEEQFF. The CDR3 DNA follows: TGTGCCAGCTCACCGGGACTAGCGGGGTTAGAGGAGCAGTTCTTC.

This clone has just a few counts. V usage is TRBV25-1 and J usage is TRBJ2-7; 11 bases align to TRBD2. V lost 7 bases to trimming and J lost 2 bases; unmatched junction nucleotides: 7. Germline CDR1 reads MGHDK; CDR2 reads SYGVNS. This CDR3 is built from 15 residues. The CDR3, as DNA: TGTGCCAGCACCATACTAGCGGGAGACACCTACGAGCAGTACTTC. It is translated as CASTILAGDTYEQYF.